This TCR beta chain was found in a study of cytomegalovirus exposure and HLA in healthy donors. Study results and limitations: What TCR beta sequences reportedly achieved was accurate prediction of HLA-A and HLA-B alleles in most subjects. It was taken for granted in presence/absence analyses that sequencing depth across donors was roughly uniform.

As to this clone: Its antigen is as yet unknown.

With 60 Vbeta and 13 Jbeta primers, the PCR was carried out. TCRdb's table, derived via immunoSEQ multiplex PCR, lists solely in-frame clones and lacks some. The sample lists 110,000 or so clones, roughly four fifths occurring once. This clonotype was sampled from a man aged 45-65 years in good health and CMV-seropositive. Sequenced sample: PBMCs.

The CDR3 spells CASSSGRDLEKLFF. In DNA form, the CDR3 reads TGTGCCAGCAGCTCCGGGAGGGACCTCGAAAAACTGTTTTTT. This chain links TRBV9 with TRBJ1-4, with D tentatively TRBD1 (5 bases). CDR3 length equals 14 residues. The germline V gene has CDR1 SGDLS and CDR2 YYNGEE. The V end was cut by 4 bases, the J end by 8 bases, with 15 bases between.